Listed below are T cell receptor beta chains from one sample, sequenced in a study of a mutant IDH1 vaccine in newly diagnosed glioma. The repertoire was sequenced with immunoSEQ multiplex PCR; TCRdb's copy has only in-frame clones and lacks some. This sample carries some 32,000 clones, about nine tenths of them seen once, and the ten largest clones take around 2.2%. These receptors are not linked to any known antigen. The material sequenced was PBMCs, taken from a glioma patient whose treatment included an IDH1 peptide vaccine. The receptor set was obtained from a man aged 40-49 years with glioma. Both conserved end residues are part of each CDR3. A D gene is named only where the DNA matches it firmly. Clone size appears in some rows only: once, few, many, or a class for an expanded clone.

D gene: .
CDR3 length: 15
V gene: TRBV27
clone size: .
J gene: TRBJ1-6
CDR3 protein: CASSLSMRVGSPLHF
CDR3 DNA: TGTGCCAGCAGTTTATCTATGAGGGTTGGCTCACCCCTCCACTTT

D gene: .
CDR3 length: 11
V gene: TRBV30
clone size: .
J gene: TRBJ1-2
CDR3 protein: CAWRAPGRSFF
CDR3 DNA: TGTGCCTGGAGGGCGCCGGGACGAAGCTTCTTC

D gene: .
CDR3 length: 13
V gene: TRBV2
clone size: .
J gene: TRBJ1-1
CDR3 protein: CASRREVGTEAFF
CDR3 DNA: TGTGCCAGCAGGAGAGAAGTGGGGACTGAAGCTTTCTTT

D gene: .
CDR3 length: 14
V gene: TRBV5-1
clone size: .
J gene: TRBJ2-2
CDR3 protein: CASSGQANTGELFF
CDR3 DNA: TGCGCCAGCAGCGGGCAGGCGAACACCGGGGAGCTGTTTTTT

D gene: .
CDR3 length: 16
V gene: TRBV7-2
clone size: .
J gene: TRBJ2-5
CDR3 protein: CASSLWGTGTQETQYF
CDR3 DNA: TGTGCCAGCAGCTTATGGGGTACCGGGACCCAAGAGACCCAGTACTTC

D gene: .
CDR3 length: 12
V gene: TRBV5-5
clone size: once
J gene: TRBJ2-2
CDR3 protein: CASSSPTGELFF
CDR3 DNA: TGTGCCAGCAGCTCGCCCACCGGGGAGCTGTTTTTT

D gene: TRBD2
CDR3 length: 18
V gene: TRBV5-6
clone size: .
J gene: TRBJ2-7
CDR3 protein: CASSLVGSGRAFWYEQYF
CDR3 DNA: TGTGCCAGCAGCTTGGTGGGTAGCGGGAGGGCCTTTTGGTACGAGCAGTACTTC

D gene: .
CDR3 length: 15
V gene: TRBV4-2
clone size: once
J gene: TRBJ2-3
CDR3 protein: CASSQEGRSTDTQYF
CDR3 DNA: TGTGCCAGCAGCCAAGAAGGACGTAGCACAGATACGCAGTATTTT

D gene: .
CDR3 length: 16
V gene: TRBV4-3
clone size: few
J gene: TRBJ2-1
CDR3 protein: CASSQDPEGGANEQFF
CDR3 DNA: TGCGCCAGCAGCCAAGATCCTGAGGGGGGGGCAAATGAGCAGTTCTTC

D gene: TRBD1
CDR3 length: 16
V gene: TRBV7-2
clone size: .
J gene: TRBJ1-2
CDR3 protein: CASSLVGRGDNYGYTF
CDR3 DNA: TGTGCCAGCAGCTTAGTGGGCAGGGGGGATAACTATGGCTACACCTTC

D gene: .
CDR3 length: 13
V gene: TRBV6-6
clone size: .
J gene: TRBJ1-1
CDR3 protein: CASSLGASTEAFF
CDR3 DNA: TGTGCCAGCAGCCTGGGGGCTTCCACTGAAGCTTTCTTT

D gene: .
CDR3 length: 13
V gene: TRBV11-2
clone size: few
J gene: TRBJ2-1
CDR3 protein: CASSLGRVLAQFF
CDR3 DNA: TGTGCCAGCAGCTTAGGCCGGGTTCTTGCGCAGTTCTTC

D gene: .
CDR3 length: 14
V gene: TRBV2
clone size: .
J gene: TRBJ2-1
CDR3 protein: CASSEVPTGGEQFF
CDR3 DNA: TGTGCCAGCAGTGAAGTGCCAACCGGGGGTGAGCAGTTCTTC

D gene: .
CDR3 length: 14
V gene: TRBV7-3
clone size: once
J gene: TRBJ1-1
CDR3 protein: CASSFRGGDTEAFF
CDR3 DNA: TGTGCCAGCAGCTTTAGGGGAGGGGACACTGAAGCTTTCTTT

D gene: .
CDR3 length: 14
V gene: TRBV9
clone size: .
J gene: TRBJ2-3
CDR3 protein: CASRRQGGWDTQYF
CDR3 DNA: TGTGCCAGCAGGAGGCAAGGGGGTTGGGATACGCAGTATTTT

D gene: .
CDR3 length: 14
V gene: TRBV28
clone size: few
J gene: TRBJ1-5
CDR3 protein: CASSWAVINQPQHF
CDR3 DNA: TGTGCCAGCAGTTGGGCGGTTATCAATCAGCCCCAGCATTTT

D gene: TRBD2
CDR3 length: 15
V gene: TRBV18
clone size: .
J gene: TRBJ2-3
CDR3 protein: CASSGPGLAQYTQYF
CDR3 DNA: TGTGCCAGCTCAGGACCGGGACTAGCGCAATATACGCAGTATTTT

D gene: .
CDR3 length: 15
V gene: TRBV18
clone size: .
J gene: TRBJ1-2
CDR3 protein: CASSTDGSVNYGYTF
CDR3 DNA: TGTGCCAGCTCAACGGACGGATCCGTTAACTATGGCTACACCTTC

D gene: .
CDR3 length: 13
V gene: TRBV18
clone size: .
J gene: TRBJ1-1
CDR3 protein: CASSPKGNTEAFF
CDR3 DNA: TGTGCCAGCTCACCAAAGGGTAACACTGAAGCTTTCTTT

D gene: .
CDR3 length: 16
V gene: TRBV7-2
clone size: .
J gene: TRBJ2-2
CDR3 protein: CASSLGAGPNTGELFF
CDR3 DNA: TGTGCCAGCAGCTTAGGGGCCGGGCCGAACACCGGGGAGCTGTTTTTT

D gene: .
CDR3 length: 16
V gene: TRBV27
clone size: .
J gene: TRBJ1-4
CDR3 protein: CASSLFPGRINEKLFF
CDR3 DNA: TGTGCCAGCAGTTTATTCCCCGGGAGGATTAATGAAAAACTGTTTTTT

D gene: TRBD1
CDR3 length: 14
V gene: TRBV29-1
clone size: .
J gene: TRBJ2-7
CDR3 protein: CSVEGQGALNEQYF
CDR3 DNA: TGCAGCGTGGAGGGACAGGGGGCGCTGAACGAGCAGTACTTC

D gene: .
CDR3 length: 14
V gene: TRBV28
clone size: .
J gene: TRBJ1-1
CDR3 protein: CASSLQGSLTEAFF
CDR3 DNA: TGTGCCAGCAGTTTACAGGGTTCCCTCACTGAAGCTTTCTTT

D gene: TRBD2
CDR3 length: 16
V gene: TRBV6-4
clone size: once
J gene: TRBJ2-3
CDR3 protein: CASSEGFGGGGDTQYF
CDR3 DNA: TGTGCCAGCAGTGAAGGTTTCGGCGGGGGAGGAGATACGCAGTATTTT

D gene: .
CDR3 length: 15
V gene: TRBV28
clone size: .
J gene: TRBJ1-2
CDR3 protein: CASSFTGGGYDGYTF
CDR3 DNA: TGTGCCAGCAGTTTTACCGGGGGCGGCTATGATGGCTACACCTTC

D gene: .
CDR3 length: 18
V gene: TRBV28
clone size: .
J gene: TRBJ2-6
CDR3 protein: CASSLGAPGSSGANVLTF
CDR3 DNA: TGTGCCAGCAGTTTGGGGGCCCCCGGGAGCTCTGGGGCCAACGTCCTGACTTTC

D gene: .
CDR3 length: 13
V gene: TRBV4-3
clone size: .
J gene: TRBJ2-1
CDR3 protein: CASSQETYHEQFF
CDR3 DNA: TGCGCCAGCAGCCAAGAGACATACCATGAGCAGTTCTTC

D gene: TRBD1
CDR3 length: 16
V gene: TRBV6-1
clone size: .
J gene: TRBJ2-1
CDR3 protein: CASSDLAGQGLGEQFF
CDR3 DNA: TGTGCCAGCAGTGACCTGGCGGGACAGGGTCTCGGTGAGCAGTTCTTC

D gene: .
CDR3 length: 15
V gene: TRBV10-3
clone size: .
J gene: TRBJ1-2
CDR3 protein: CAINSPGQGNYGYTF
CDR3 DNA: TGTGCCATCAACTCCCCGGGGCAGGGTAACTATGGCTACACCTTC

D gene: .
CDR3 length: 16
V gene: TRBV28
clone size: once
J gene: TRBJ2-1
CDR3 protein: CASGENTWSSYNEQFF
CDR3 DNA: TGTGCCAGCGGAGAAAACACCTGGAGCTCCTACAATGAGCAGTTCTTC

D gene: TRBD1
CDR3 length: 15
V gene: TRBV5-8
clone size: .
J gene: TRBJ1-4
CDR3 protein: CASSWNGQGSEKLFF
CDR3 DNA: TGTGCCAGCAGCTGGAATGGACAGGGGAGTGAAAAACTGTTTTTT

D gene: TRBD2
CDR3 length: 19
V gene: TRBV4-1
clone size: .
J gene: TRBJ2-1
CDR3 protein: CASSQSSRGVAGGPQEQFF
CDR3 DNA: TGCGCCAGCAGCCAATCATCTCGGGGGGTGGCGGGAGGGCCACAGGAGCAGTTCTTC

D gene: TRBD1
CDR3 length: 16
V gene: TRBV28
clone size: .
J gene: TRBJ1-4
CDR3 protein: CASSGTGGTINEKLFF
CDR3 DNA: TGTGCCAGCAGTGGGACAGGGGGGACAATTAATGAAAAACTGTTTTTT

D gene: .
CDR3 length: 12
V gene: TRBV5-4
clone size: few
J gene: TRBJ2-5
CDR3 protein: CASSLYQETQYF
CDR3 DNA: TGTGCCAGCAGCTTGTACCAAGAGACCCAGTACTTC

D gene: .
CDR3 length: 17
V gene: TRBV5-1
clone size: .
J gene: TRBJ2-4
CDR3 protein: CASSPAGWGFSKNIQYF
CDR3 DNA: TGCGCCAGCAGCCCCGCCGGGTGGGGTTTTTCCAAAAACATTCAGTACTTC

D gene: TRBD2
CDR3 length: 15
V gene: TRBV27
clone size: .
J gene: TRBJ2-1
CDR3 protein: CASSLRLAGGGEQFF
CDR3 DNA: TGTGCCAGCAGTCTACGACTAGCGGGAGGAGGTGAGCAGTTCTTC

D gene: .
CDR3 length: 17
V gene: TRBV21-1
clone size: .
J gene: TRBJ2-2
CDR3 protein: CASSKRDRGPNTGELFF
CDR3 DNA: TGTGCCAGCAGCAAAAGGGACAGGGGGCCCAACACCGGGGAGCTGTTTTTT

D gene: TRBD2
CDR3 length: 13
V gene: TRBV6-5
clone size: few
J gene: TRBJ2-5
CDR3 protein: CASSYGREGRKYF
CDR3 DNA: TGTGCCAGCAGTTACGGGCGGGAGGGCCGAAAGTACTTC

D gene: TRBD1
CDR3 length: 15
V gene: TRBV2
clone size: .
J gene: TRBJ2-7
CDR3 protein: CASSLGQGAGYEQYF
CDR3 DNA: TGTGCCAGCAGCCTCGGACAGGGAGCGGGCTACGAGCAGTACTTC